These T cell receptor beta chains were read from a single sample in a study of T cell responses to AZD1222 COVID-19 vaccine. Method: immunoSEQ multiplex PCR; TCRdb's copy keeps in-frame clones and lacks some. The table shows 60,000 to 75,000 clones, with 84% occurring only once. The sample here was peripheral blood, taken on day 0 of AZD1222 vaccination. These receptor sequences come from an adult in good health. Each CDR3 is given with its conserved first and last residue. A D gene is named only where the DNA matches it firmly. Clone sizes are given selectively: once, few, many, or a class where the clone is expanded.

v_call: TRBV15
clone_size: -
d_call: -
j_call: TRBJ1-1
cdr3_aa: CATSRPNRLDRNGEAFF
cdr3_nt: TGTGCCACCAGCAGACCAAATCGACTGGACCGGAACGGGGAAGCTTTCTTT

v_call: TRBV28
clone_size: -
d_call: TRBD1
j_call: TRBJ2-7
cdr3_aa: CASSSGQVYEQYF
cdr3_nt: TGTGCCAGCAGTTCGGGACAGGTCTACGAGCAGTACTTC

v_call: TRBV5-1
clone_size: -
d_call: -
j_call: TRBJ1-5
cdr3_aa: CASSLSGDRGEPQHF
cdr3_nt: TGCGCCAGCAGCTTATCAGGGGACCGAGGAGAGCCCCAGCATTTT

v_call: TRBV6-5
clone_size: -
d_call: -
j_call: TRBJ1-1
cdr3_aa: CASSSRGGDTEAFF
cdr3_nt: TGTGCCAGCAGTTCCCGGGGGGGGGACACTGAAGCTTTCTTT

v_call: TRBV6-5
clone_size: -
d_call: -
j_call: TRBJ1-3
cdr3_aa: CASSWGNTIYF
cdr3_nt: TGTGCCAGCAGTTGGGGAAACACCATATATTTT

v_call: TRBV25-1
clone_size: -
d_call: -
j_call: TRBJ1-4
cdr3_aa: CASSELPGSKEKLFF
cdr3_nt: TGTGCCAGCAGTGAATTGCCAGGGTCAAAGGAAAAACTGTTTTTT

v_call: TRBV6-6
clone_size: -
d_call: -
j_call: TRBJ1-5
cdr3_aa: CASSYMVVSNQPQHF
cdr3_nt: TGTGCCAGCAGTTACATGGTAGTTAGCAATCAGCCCCAGCATTTT

v_call: TRBV7-9
clone_size: -
d_call: -
j_call: TRBJ2-3
cdr3_aa: CASSFDSRAVGTQYF
cdr3_nt: TGTGCCAGCAGCTTCGATTCGAGGGCTGTAGGTACGCAGTATTTT

v_call: TRBV5-5
clone_size: -
d_call: TRBD2
j_call: TRBJ2-1
cdr3_aa: CASSPVFSGTYNEQFF
cdr3_nt: TGTGCCAGCAGCCCGGTGTTTAGCGGGACTTACAATGAGCAGTTCTTC

v_call: TRBV28
clone_size: -
d_call: TRBD1
j_call: TRBJ1-6
cdr3_aa: CASSLLSGGQYNSPLHF
cdr3_nt: TGTGCCAGCAGTTTATTATCAGGGGGACAGTATAATTCACCCCTCCACTTT

v_call: TRBV28
clone_size: -
d_call: TRBD1
j_call: TRBJ1-2
cdr3_aa: CASSYGQGDYGYTF
cdr3_nt: TGTGCCAGCAGTTACGGACAGGGGGACTATGGCTACACCTTC

v_call: TRBV29-1
clone_size: -
d_call: TRBD1
j_call: TRBJ1-2
cdr3_aa: CSDYRGQYGYTF
cdr3_nt: TGCAGCGACTACAGGGGTCAATATGGCTACACCTTC

v_call: TRBV11-3
clone_size: -
d_call: TRBD1
j_call: TRBJ2-2
cdr3_aa: CASSLEQGAGGELFF
cdr3_nt: TGTGCCAGCAGCTTGGAACAGGGGGCAGGCGGGGAGCTGTTTTTT

v_call: TRBV9
clone_size: -
d_call: TRBD1
j_call: TRBJ2-1
cdr3_aa: CASSVLEGAYNEQFF
cdr3_nt: TGTGCCAGCAGTGTCCTCGAGGGGGCTTACAATGAGCAGTTCTTC

v_call: TRBV19
clone_size: few
d_call: -
j_call: TRBJ1-5
cdr3_aa: CASGGARNQPQHF
cdr3_nt: TGTGCCAGTGGAGGGGCTCGCAATCAGCCCCAGCATTTT

v_call: TRBV14
clone_size: -
d_call: TRBD1
j_call: TRBJ1-2
cdr3_aa: CASSHARGSWVYGYTF
cdr3_nt: TGTGCCAGCAGCCACGCCAGGGGGAGCTGGGTCTATGGCTACACCTTC

v_call: TRBV7-6
clone_size: once
d_call: TRBD2
j_call: TRBJ2-1
cdr3_aa: CASSSLAGGPLNEQFF
cdr3_nt: TGTGCCAGCAGCTCATTAGCGGGAGGGCCGCTTAATGAGCAGTTCTTC

v_call: TRBV14
clone_size: -
d_call: -
j_call: TRBJ2-1
cdr3_aa: CASSQDPGLKQFF
cdr3_nt: TGTGCCAGCAGCCAAGATCCTGGACTAAAGCAGTTCTTC

v_call: TRBV7-2
clone_size: -
d_call: -
j_call: TRBJ2-1
cdr3_aa: CASSLEVGPNEQFF
cdr3_nt: TGTGCCAGCAGCTTAGAGGTGGGACCGAATGAGCAGTTCTTC

v_call: TRBV6-2/TRBV6-3
clone_size: -
d_call: -
j_call: TRBJ1-6
cdr3_aa: CASSYHGGANNSPLHF
cdr3_nt: TGTGCCAGCAGTTACCACGGGGGCGCGAATAATTCACCCCTCCACTTT

v_call: TRBV5-1
clone_size: -
d_call: -
j_call: TRBJ2-2
cdr3_aa: CASSAFPGLPITGELFF
cdr3_nt: TGCGCCAGCAGCGCCTTTCCGGGACTTCCGATAACCGGGGAGCTGTTTTTT

v_call: TRBV7-9
clone_size: -
d_call: -
j_call: TRBJ2-3
cdr3_aa: CASSFGTPSTDTQYF
cdr3_nt: TGTGCCAGCAGCTTCGGGACTCCTAGCACAGATACGCAGTATTTT

v_call: TRBV6-1
clone_size: -
d_call: -
j_call: TRBJ2-5
cdr3_aa: CATGGSFETQYF
cdr3_nt: TGTGCCACCGGCGGATCTTTTGAGACCCAGTACTTC

v_call: TRBV5-8
clone_size: once
d_call: -
j_call: TRBJ1-5
cdr3_aa: CASSLAPGAGNQPQHF
cdr3_nt: TGTGCCAGCAGCTTGGCCCCCGGGGCGGGCAATCAGCCCCAGCATTTT

v_call: TRBV2
clone_size: -
d_call: -
j_call: TRBJ2-1
cdr3_aa: CASSGSHNEQFF
cdr3_nt: TGTGCCAGCAGTGGTTCCCACAATGAGCAGTTCTTC

v_call: TRBV6-5
clone_size: -
d_call: -
j_call: TRBJ1-6
cdr3_aa: CASSQLYSYNSPLHF
cdr3_nt: TGTGCCAGCAGCCAGTTATACTCCTATAATTCACCCCTCCACTTT

v_call: TRBV14
clone_size: -
d_call: -
j_call: TRBJ1-1
cdr3_aa: CASSQQGIGAFF
cdr3_nt: TGTGCCAGCAGCCAACAGGGGATAGGAGCTTTCTTT

v_call: TRBV3-1/TRBV3-2
clone_size: once
d_call: -
j_call: TRBJ1-6
cdr3_aa: CASSQGPLPNSPLHF
cdr3_nt: TGTGCCAGCAGCCAAGGACCACTCCCGAATTCACCCCTCCACTTT

v_call: TRBV7-2
clone_size: -
d_call: TRBD2
j_call: TRBJ2-5
cdr3_aa: CASSLVGSSGIKAQYF
cdr3_nt: TGTGCCAGCAGCTTAGTAGGTTCTAGCGGGATTAAGGCCCAGTACTTC

v_call: TRBV21-1
clone_size: -
d_call: -
j_call: TRBJ2-5
cdr3_aa: CASSKYRGETQYF
cdr3_nt: TGTGCCAGCAGCAAATACAGGGGGGAGACCCAGTACTTC

v_call: TRBV9
clone_size: once
d_call: -
j_call: TRBJ1-1
cdr3_aa: CASSEDLRGTEAFF
cdr3_nt: TGTGCCAGCAGCGAGGATCTCAGGGGTACTGAAGCTTTCTTT

v_call: TRBV12-3/TRBV12-4
clone_size: -
d_call: -
j_call: TRBJ2-7
cdr3_aa: CASSQTSYEQYF
cdr3_nt: TGTGCCAGCAGCCAGACCTCTTACGAGCAGTACTTC

v_call: TRBV7-2
clone_size: -
d_call: -
j_call: TRBJ1-6
cdr3_aa: CASRKDTEYNSPLHF
cdr3_nt: TGTGCCAGCAGGAAAGACACGGAGTATAATTCACCCCTCCACTTT

v_call: TRBV7-9
clone_size: -
d_call: -
j_call: TRBJ2-2
cdr3_aa: CASSPRGTSGELFF
cdr3_nt: TGTGCCAGCAGCCCCCGGGGGACGTCCGGGGAGCTGTTTTTT

v_call: TRBV5-1
clone_size: -
d_call: TRBD1
j_call: TRBJ1-2
cdr3_aa: CASSSDREGYTF
cdr3_nt: TGCGCCAGCAGCTCCGACAGGGAAGGCTACACCTTC

v_call: TRBV6-5
clone_size: -
d_call: -
j_call: TRBJ1-5
cdr3_aa: CASSSKGGYQPQHF
cdr3_nt: TGTGCCAGCAGTAGTAAAGGGGGTTATCAGCCCCAGCATTTT

v_call: TRBV28
clone_size: -
d_call: TRBD1
j_call: TRBJ1-3
cdr3_aa: CASSFRQGLVFGNTIYF
cdr3_nt: TGTGCCAGCAGTTTTAGACAGGGGCTAGTTTTCGGAAACACCATATATTTT

v_call: TRBV6-5
clone_size: -
d_call: -
j_call: TRBJ1-3
cdr3_aa: CASSRGSGNTIYF
cdr3_nt: TGTGCCAGCAGCCGGGGGTCTGGAAACACCATATATTTT

v_call: TRBV11-2
clone_size: -
d_call: -
j_call: TRBJ1-3
cdr3_aa: CASSPSSGNTIYF
cdr3_nt: TGTGCCAGCAGCCCGTCCTCTGGAAACACCATATATTTT

v_call: TRBV13
clone_size: -
d_call: TRBD1
j_call: TRBJ1-5
cdr3_aa: CASSNGTGNQPQHF
cdr3_nt: TGTGCCAGCAGTAACGGGACAGGCAATCAGCCCCAGCATTTT

v_call: TRBV5-5
clone_size: -
d_call: -
j_call: TRBJ2-3
cdr3_aa: CASSWGMTVSTDTQYF
cdr3_nt: TGTGCCAGCAGCTGGGGGATGACAGTCAGCACAGATACGCAGTATTTT

v_call: TRBV4-1
clone_size: few
d_call: -
j_call: TRBJ2-2
cdr3_aa: CASSQDDTGELFF
cdr3_nt: TGCGCCAGCAGCCAAGATGACACCGGGGAGCTGTTTTTT

v_call: TRBV29-1
clone_size: -
d_call: TRBD1
j_call: TRBJ1-1
cdr3_aa: CSVVGGQLNTEAFF
cdr3_nt: TGCAGCGTTGTCGGGGGACAGTTGAACACTGAAGCTTTCTTT

v_call: TRBV6-5
clone_size: -
d_call: -
j_call: TRBJ1-4
cdr3_aa: CASRLGGMGEKLFF
cdr3_nt: TGTGCCAGCAGATTGGGGGGCATGGGTGAAAAACTGTTTTTT

v_call: TRBV7-9
clone_size: -
d_call: -
j_call: TRBJ2-7
cdr3_aa: CASSIGQNYEQYF
cdr3_nt: TGTGCCAGCAGCATAGGACAAAACTACGAGCAGTACTTC

v_call: TRBV7-3
clone_size: once
d_call: -
j_call: TRBJ2-3
cdr3_aa: CASSLALREADTQYF
cdr3_nt: TGTGCCAGCAGCTTAGCGCTCAGGGAAGCAGATACGCAGTATTTT

v_call: TRBV19
clone_size: once
d_call: TRBD1
j_call: TRBJ1-1
cdr3_aa: CASGWTGFSTEAFF
cdr3_nt: TGTGCCAGTGGATGGACAGGGTTTAGCACTGAAGCTTTCTTT

v_call: TRBV24-1
clone_size: -
d_call: -
j_call: TRBJ2-2
cdr3_aa: CATMAVGGGTGELFF
cdr3_nt: TGTGCCACCATGGCTGTGGGGGGTGGCACCGGGGAGCTGTTTTTT

v_call: TRBV25-1
clone_size: -
d_call: -
j_call: TRBJ1-4
cdr3_aa: CASSGLPREKLFF
cdr3_nt: TGTGCCAGCAGTGGCCTACCGCGTGAAAAACTGTTTTTT

v_call: TRBV2
clone_size: -
d_call: -
j_call: TRBJ1-4
cdr3_aa: CASSEYPYSGTNEKLFF
cdr3_nt: TGTGCCAGCAGTGAATACCCGTACTCCGGGACTAATGAAAAACTGTTTTTT

v_call: TRBV18
clone_size: -
d_call: -
j_call: TRBJ1-3
cdr3_aa: CASSPLTGAGSDTIYF
cdr3_nt: TGTGCCAGCTCACCCTTGACCGGAGCAGGGTCGGACACCATATATTTT

v_call: TRBV9
clone_size: -
d_call: -
j_call: TRBJ2-7
cdr3_aa: CASSVEAALGEQYF
cdr3_nt: TGTGCCAGCAGCGTGGAAGCGGCACTGGGCGAGCAGTACTTC

v_call: TRBV28
clone_size: -
d_call: -
j_call: TRBJ1-2
cdr3_aa: CASSWRRAAGYTF
cdr3_nt: TGTGCCAGCAGTTGGCGAAGGGCAGCCGGCTACACCTTC